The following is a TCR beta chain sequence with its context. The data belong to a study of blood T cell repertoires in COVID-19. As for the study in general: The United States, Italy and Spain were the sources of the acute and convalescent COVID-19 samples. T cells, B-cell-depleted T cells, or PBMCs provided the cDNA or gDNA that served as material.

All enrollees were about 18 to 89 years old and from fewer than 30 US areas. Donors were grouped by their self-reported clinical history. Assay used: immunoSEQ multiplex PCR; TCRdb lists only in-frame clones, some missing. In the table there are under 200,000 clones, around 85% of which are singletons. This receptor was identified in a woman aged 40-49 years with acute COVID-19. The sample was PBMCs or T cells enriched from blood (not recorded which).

The CDR3 loop is CASSLAGRSSGQYF. The DNA for the CDR3 is TGTGCCAGCAGCTTGGCTGGCAGATCTAGCGGGCAGTACTTC. V and J are TRBV7-2 and TRBJ2-7; 7 bases are shared with TRBD2. This CDR3 is 14 amino acids long. Trimming removed 3 bases from V and 9 bases from J; junction bases left unmatched: 11. Germline V gene lookup returns CDR1 SGHTA and CDR2 FQGNSA. Full variable domain (outside the CDR3, taken from reference TRBV7-2 and TRBJ2-7): GAGVSQSPSNKVTEKGKDVELRCDPISGHTALYWYRQSLGQGLEFLIYFQGNSAPDKSGLPSDRFSAERTGGSVSTLTIQRTQQEDSAVYLCASSLAGRSSGQYFGPGTRLTVT.